Listed below are T cell receptor beta chains from one sample, sequenced in a study of T cell changes during pregnancy in multiple sclerosis. Libraries were prepared by immunoSEQ multiplex PCR; TCRdb keeps only in-frame clonotypes and omits some of them. The sample has over 50,000 clones, 80% to 90% seen once. The sequencing sample was made of peripheral blood from another person, used as feeder cells. The receptors shown here come from a human donor whose cells served as feeder cells for cultures in a pregnancy study. CDR3s leave out the opening cysteine and the closing phenylalanine or tryptophan.

j_call | v_call | cdr3_aa
TRBJ2-3 | TRBV29-1 | SVDPPSQDRGLDTQY
TRBJ2-2 | TRBV27 | ASSRGGQGYTGELF
TRBJ1-5 | TRBV7-8 | ASSSTGGSQH
TRBJ2-1 | TRBV11-2 | ASSSPDSSYNEQF
TRBJ2-1 | TRBV9 | ASARQGGFYNEQF
TRBJ1-4 | TRBV6-5 | ASGRDRGREKLF
TRBJ2-3 | TRBV4-1 | ASSQIGRRQQSQY
TRBJ2-1 | TRBV28 | ASRDFRGLGDEQF
TRBJ2-1 | TRBV5-1 | ASSLRPGVKHEQF
TRBJ2-5 | TRBV11-3 | ASSLKGETQY
TRBJ1-6 | TRBV5-5 | ASSRAGRIDSPLH
TRBJ1-2 | TRBV6-5 | ASRQGSSCT
TRBJ2-7 | TRBV18 | ASSPTGGDYEQY
TRBJ2-5 | TRBV6-5 | ASSESAGGETQY
TRBJ2-3 | TRBV7-2 | ASSLVAGGQADTQY
TRBJ1-2 | TRBV4-3 | ASSPNTRNYGYT
TRBJ1-3 | TRBV14 | ASSQSTAISGNTIY
TRBJ2-3 | TRBV19 | ASSIGAGVDTQY
TRBJ1-1 | TRBV7-9 | ASSLEGNTEAF
TRBJ2-1 | TRBV2 | ASSRSSYNEQF
TRBJ1-5 | TRBV5-1 | ASSLGTPGSQPQH
TRBJ2-5 | TRBV10-3 | AISEGALGTQY
TRBJ2-1 | TRBV29-1 | SDSGTNEYNEQF
TRBJ2-5 | TRBV9 | ASSVGLQGRQETQY
TRBJ1-5 | TRBV28 | ASSFRGWDQPQH
TRBJ2-5 | TRBV9 | ASSVATAGGVQETQY
TRBJ2-2 | TRBV27 | ASSLGQGDTGELF
TRBJ2-1 | TRBV7-9 | ASSQTSGYYNEQF
TRBJ1-5 | TRBV4-2 | ASSQTVLGNQPQH
TRBJ2-7 | TRBV6-5 | ASSYSKVRPHYEQY
TRBJ2-5 | TRBV2 | ASSSGTNLETQY
TRBJ1-1 | TRBV18 | ASSPSRGDTEAF
TRBJ2-2 | TRBV9 | ASSVRTHAGGELF
TRBJ2-7 | TRBV6-1 | ASSYGRWAY
TRBJ2-4 | TRBV5-6 | ASSPRRTSNIQY
TRBJ2-2 | TRBV5-1 | ASSLAVGGELF
TRBJ1-1 | TRBV19 | ASSIDFNSLYTEAF
TRBJ2-3 | TRBV6-5 | ASSYLWGSEWTQY
TRBJ2-7 | TRBV11-2 | ASTSTSGYYEQY
TRBJ1-1 | TRBV5-4 | ASSFAGEAF
TRBJ2-1 | TRBV5-1 | ASSFDTQGYNEQF
TRBJ1-2 | TRBV5-8 | ASSPGQGHEGYT
TRBJ2-7 | TRBV19 | ASGQSYEQY
TRBJ2-7 | TRBV7-2 | ASSASANYEQY
TRBJ2-7 | TRBV2 | ASSEINEQY
TRBJ2-2 | TRBV7-3 | ASSPGLYSDGELF
TRBJ1-1 | TRBV6-1 | ASSGYTEAF
TRBJ1-1 | TRBV28 | ASSFSDRVRAF
TRBJ1-1 | TRBV5-4 | ASRAKGPNTEAF
TRBJ2-5 | TRBV7-2 | ASSTGQGTETQY
TRBJ2-1 | TRBV7-9 | ASSLGNEQF
TRBJ2-1 | TRBV5-1 | ASSPGGRGYNEQF
TRBJ1-1 | TRBV21-1 | ASSRTGRLSEAF
TRBJ2-1 | TRBV7-9 | ASSLGGGGSSYNEQF